This T cell receptor beta chain came from a study of T cell clonality in common variable immunodeficiency (dated by TCRdb to about 2015). Findings and caveats that apply to the study as a whole: TCRbeta clonality was higher in CVID subjects than in healthy controls (t-test p = 0.018), and the increase was most characteristic of about a third of subjects. It was noted by the authors that sequencing of the repertoires of T cell subpopulations would be needed to clarify the cause of the increased clonality in CVID. CVID subjects shared fewer TCRbeta clones with each other than healthy controls did (p < 0.0001). Although equal DNA input was used, an average of about 80,000 unique sequences per sample was obtained for controls, compared with approximately 30,000 for CVID samples. CVID TCRbeta sequences were reported to have fewer deletions and N-nucleotide insertions and to lack highly modified clones with 13 or more V deletions. Patient heterogeneity within the CVID cohort put limits on correlating repertoire features with clinical complications.

This clone was observed many times. It lacks a known antigen. The observed sequence ends 3 residues before the CDR3 terminus, with the missing tail filled in from the germline J gene. Predominantly Caucasian heritage was noted among both the CVID patients and the healthy controls. From each donor, about 4.5 to 9 ml of heparinized peripheral whole blood was collected. Genomic DNA from adults with common variable immune deficiency (CVID) and from healthy adult controls was used to sequence TCRbeta CDR3 repertoires. There were 22 healthy adult volunteers in the control group (roughly 12 female and about ten male), ranging in age from roughly 20 to 70 years, with a mean age of around 36. Diluted blood was density-centrifuged over Hypaque 1077 or Ficoll-Paque to isolate peripheral blood mononuclear cells. Genomic DNA was extracted from unsorted mononuclear cells by Qiagen column purification or by a centrifugation-based method.

V is cut back by 3 bases and J by 5 bases, with 7 bases in the junction unmatched. Per the germline V gene, SGHTA is the CDR1 and FQGTGA is the CDR2. The CDR3 runs 15 residues from the cysteine to the phenylalanine. The DNA covers only part of the CDR3, 36 bases in frame from base 1. For sequencing, equivalent amounts of genomic DNA were input from CVID and control samples. For every sample, a 60 bp segment covering the rearranged TCRbeta CDR3 region was amplified and then sequenced. TCRbeta amplification used the immunoSEQ assay, a bias-corrected multiplex PCR with high-throughput sequencing. In the source study's methods: Every unique nucleotide sequence counted as a clone and was annotated with V, D and J genes, copy number and frequency. Sequences were labeled productive if in frame, and non-productive if out of frame or containing stop codons. As previously described, clonality was computed from Shannon's entropy. The predicted amino acid sequences of productive clones were used to derive the mean CDR3 Kyte-Doolittle hydropathy. Hierarchical clustering of scaled V gene usage was performed with the R hclust function using Manhattan distance and complete linkage. Sharing of clones by CDR3 amino acid sequence was evaluated through resampling of 12 repertoires per group over 100 rounds. The repertoires were searched for approximately 70 published EBV-specific and a few hundred published CMV-specific TCRbeta sequences. After a couple of CVID samples that produced fewer than 10,000 sequences were dropped from the analysis, roughly 42 CVID repertoires remained. The table comes from immuneACCESS by way of TCRdb, which keeps in-frame sequences with V and J called. Part of the clones is missing from these tables; in studies checked, under half for an unresolved V gene and the rest for unknown reasons. V and J calls and clone size are as listed in that table; D and trimming were resolved from the DNA. The sample has some 60,000 clones on record, with no singletons. The ten largest clones add up to roughly 1.7% of the sample.

The clonotype comes from a person aged 18 to 69 in good health. The receptor chain draws on TRBV7-3 and TRBJ2-5; TRBD2 aligns with 9 central bases. The source material was peripheral blood mononuclear cells. The part of the CDR3 DNA that was read is TGTGCCAGCAGCTTGGGCGGGAGGGCCGGTGAGACC. This sequence encodes CASSLGGRAGET. The whole CDR3 reads CASSLGGRAGETQYF.